A selection of T cell receptor beta chains follows, all from one sample in a study of blood T cell repertoires in COVID-19. Some clones are missing from TCRdb's copy, which holds only in-frame ones; the method was immunoSEQ multiplex PCR. Among 200,000 to 300,000 clones listed, over 80% were seen once. Material for sequencing was peripheral blood. These receptors were taken from a man aged 25 to 40 who had recovered from COVID-19. Both conserved end residues are part of each CDR3. The order of the fields is clone size, J gene, D gene, V gene, CDR3 DNA, CDR3 protein. The D gene is left open where the match is weak. Not all rows give a size; the values are once, few, many and, for expanded clones, a class.

abundance: NA; j_gene: TRBJ2-6; d_gene: NA; v_gene: TRBV27; CDR3nt: TGTGCCAGCAGTTTATCTATCTCTGGGGCCAACGTCCTGACTTTC; CDR3aa: CASSLSISGANVLTF
abundance: NA; j_gene: TRBJ1-2; d_gene: NA; v_gene: TRBV7-2; CDR3nt: TGTGCTAGCAGCCTCCTGGTCACGGGGGACGTTGGCTACACCTTC; CDR3aa: CASSLLVTGDVGYTF
abundance: NA; j_gene: TRBJ1-1; d_gene: NA; v_gene: TRBV5-4; CDR3nt: TGTGCCAGCAGCTTGGACAGGCTTAACACTGAAGCTTTCTTT; CDR3aa: CASSLDRLNTEAFF
abundance: NA; j_gene: TRBJ2-3; d_gene: NA; v_gene: TRBV12-5; CDR3nt: TGTGCTAGTGGTTTGGTAGGGGCAGTCATCACAGATACGCAGTATTTT; CDR3aa: CASGLVGAVITDTQYF
abundance: NA; j_gene: TRBJ2-2; d_gene: NA; v_gene: TRBV10-3; CDR3nt: TGTGCCATATCCCGTTTCACATCGAACACCGGGGAGCTGTTTTTT; CDR3aa: CAISRFTSNTGELFF
abundance: NA; j_gene: TRBJ1-1; d_gene: NA; v_gene: TRBV19; CDR3nt: TGTGCCAGTAGTATTACAAGGGGTCGGACTGAAGCTTTCTTT; CDR3aa: CASSITRGRTEAFF
abundance: NA; j_gene: TRBJ2-1; d_gene: NA; v_gene: TRBV18; CDR3nt: TGTGCCAGCTCACTAGCTTCCGCGACCAAAAATGAGCAGTTCTTC; CDR3aa: CASSLASATKNEQFF
abundance: NA; j_gene: TRBJ1-2; d_gene: TRBD1; v_gene: TRBV5-4; CDR3nt: TGTGCCAGCAGCCGTCCGGGACAGCTCGAATATGGCTACACCTTC; CDR3aa: CASSRPGQLEYGYTF
abundance: NA; j_gene: TRBJ2-3; d_gene: TRBD2; v_gene: TRBV6-4; CDR3nt: TGTGCCAGCAGCCCCATGAGCGGGGGGGCAGATACGCAGTATTTT; CDR3aa: CASSPMSGGADTQYF
abundance: NA; j_gene: TRBJ2-3; d_gene: TRBD1; v_gene: TRBV9; CDR3nt: TGTGCCAGCAGCGCCGGGACACAGGGGCGCACAGATACGCAGTATTTT; CDR3aa: CASSAGTQGRTDTQYF
abundance: few; j_gene: TRBJ2-1; d_gene: TRBD2; v_gene: TRBV7-8; CDR3nt: TGTGCCAGCAGCCCAAGCGGGGGGGCCTCCTACAATGAGCAGTTCTTC; CDR3aa: CASSPSGGASYNEQFF
abundance: few; j_gene: TRBJ1-5; d_gene: NA; v_gene: TRBV5-6; CDR3nt: TGTGCCAGCAGCTTCGGGGTATCCAATCAGCCCCAGCATTTT; CDR3aa: CASSFGVSNQPQHF
abundance: NA; j_gene: TRBJ1-1; d_gene: NA; v_gene: TRBV2; CDR3nt: TGTGCCAGCAGTCTACAGGGGAACACTGAAGCTTTCTTT; CDR3aa: CASSLQGNTEAFF
abundance: once; j_gene: TRBJ1-1; d_gene: TRBD1; v_gene: TRBV11-2; CDR3nt: TGTGCCAGCAGGCCGACGACAGGGTTTGCTGAAGCTTTCTTT; CDR3aa: CASRPTTGFAEAFF
abundance: once; j_gene: TRBJ1-5; d_gene: NA; v_gene: TRBV18; CDR3nt: TGTGCCAGCTCTCCTTCCGGGGATCAGCCCCAGCATTTT; CDR3aa: CASSPSGDQPQHF
abundance: NA; j_gene: TRBJ2-5; d_gene: NA; v_gene: TRBV5-1; CDR3nt: TGCGCCAGCAGCTCCCATCGGTGGGAGACCCAGTACTTC; CDR3aa: CASSSHRWETQYF
abundance: NA; j_gene: TRBJ2-2; d_gene: TRBD2; v_gene: TRBV4-1; CDR3nt: TGCGCCAGCAGCCGATTTAGCGGGGGGGCCACCGGGGAGCTGTTTTTT; CDR3aa: CASSRFSGGATGELFF
abundance: NA; j_gene: TRBJ2-5; d_gene: NA; v_gene: TRBV11-1; CDR3nt: TGTGCCAGCAGCTTACAGTCCCCACAAGAGACCCAGTACTTC; CDR3aa: CASSLQSPQETQYF
abundance: NA; j_gene: TRBJ2-7; d_gene: TRBD2; v_gene: TRBV11-2; CDR3nt: TGTGCCAGCAGCCCCCTGACTAGCGGGGGGGCCGGTAATCCCTACGAGCAGTACTTC; CDR3aa: CASSPLTSGGAGNPYEQYF
abundance: NA; j_gene: TRBJ2-5; d_gene: TRBD2; v_gene: TRBV2; CDR3nt: TGTGCCAGCAGTGAGACGGGGGGGACGTACCAAGAGACCCAGTACTTC; CDR3aa: CASSETGGTYQETQYF
abundance: many; j_gene: TRBJ1-2; d_gene: TRBD1; v_gene: TRBV6-5; CDR3nt: TGTGCCACCCAACCATACAGGGGAAACTATGGCTACACCTTC; CDR3aa: CATQPYRGNYGYTF
abundance: few; j_gene: TRBJ2-1; d_gene: TRBD2; v_gene: TRBV2; CDR3nt: TGTGCCAGCAATGGGCGGGGGGTCGATGAGCAGTTCTTC; CDR3aa: CASNGRGVDEQFF
abundance: NA; j_gene: TRBJ1-3; d_gene: NA; v_gene: TRBV9; CDR3nt: TGTGCCAGCAGCGTACAGACAGGACCTGGAAACACCATATATTTT; CDR3aa: CASSVQTGPGNTIYF
abundance: NA; j_gene: TRBJ1-2; d_gene: TRBD1; v_gene: TRBV18; CDR3nt: TGTGCCAGCTCCGAGGGGGCCGGCTATGGCTACACCTTC; CDR3aa: CASSEGAGYGYTF
abundance: once; j_gene: TRBJ2-1; d_gene: NA; v_gene: TRBV9; CDR3nt: TGTGCCAGCACCCTAGGTACTAGCAGCAATGAGCAGTTCTTC; CDR3aa: CASTLGTSSNEQFF
abundance: once; j_gene: TRBJ2-5; d_gene: NA; v_gene: TRBV20-1; CDR3nt: TGCAGTGCTAGCGCCTACGAGACCCAGTACTTC; CDR3aa: CSASAYETQYF